These 7 T cell receptor beta chains originate from one sample sequenced in a study of chemoradiotherapy in HPV16-positive cancers. Produced via immunoSEQ multiplex PCR; TCRdb's table is partial and in-frame only. The table has some 31,000 clones, over 80% seen once. Source: blood, taken from a patient who underwent chemoradiotherapy. These receptors originate from a human donor with HPV-associated anogenital cancer.

The chain joins TRBV18 to TRBJ2-4; D ambiguous. V lost 8 bases, J lost 5 bases, and 10 bases lay in between. Germline loops: CDR1 KGHSH, CDR2 LQKENI. The CDR3 is made up of 12 amino acids. CDR3 amino acids: CASPRVQNIQYF. For the CDR3, the DNA is TGTGCCAGCCCCCGAGTTCAAAACATTCAGTACTTC.

This clone was observed a single time. V gene TRBV11-2 combines with J gene TRBJ1-6; perhaps TRBD1 as D (5 bases). Germline-derived CDR1 and CDR2 are SGHAT and FQNNGV. Deletions cut 2 bases from V and 8 bases from J, with 10 bases between. The CDR3 runs to 14 residues. CDR3 coding DNA: TGTGCCAGCAGCTTACTCGGGGGATATTCACCCCTCCACTTT. Encoded protein: CASSLLGGYSPLHF.

The count of this clone is one. The chain recombines TRBV29-1 with TRBJ1-2; D may be TRBD1 (6 bases). V lost 1 base to trimming and J lost 8 bases, with 11 bases between them. Looked up from germline, CDR1 is SQVTM and CDR2 is ANQGSEA. This CDR3 contains 12 residues. CDR3 sequence reads: CSVEVGGGGYTF. CDR3 in DNA: TGCAGCGTTGAAGTAGGGGGGGGAGGCTACACCTTC.

The rearrangement links TRBV27 to TRBJ2-7, with a weak D call TRBD2 (5 bases). Germline V CDR1 and CDR2: MNHEY, SMNVEV (reference sequence). CDR3 length: 18 residues. V was pared by 4 bases and J by 6 bases, with 28 bases between. This CDR3 reads CASSSKPGGLLGSLEQYF. Written as DNA, the CDR3 is TGTGCCAGCAGTTCGAAGCCGGGCGGGCTCTTAGGGAGCCTCGAGCAGTACTTC.

The chain employs TRBV11-2 and TRBJ2-5; 8 bases agree with TRBD1. In germline, CDR1 is SGHAT, CDR2 FQNNGV. The CDR3 is made up of 14 amino acids. The V gene end was trimmed by 5 bases and the J gene end by 5 bases; junction bases not matched to a gene: 7. As DNA, the CDR3 is TGTGCCAGCAGCCCAGGACAGGGCCGGGAGACCCAGTACTTC. Protein product: CASSPGQGRETQYF.

This clone is hyperexpanded. CDR3 DNA: TGTGCCAGCAGCTTACCCTTCTCCGGCCAAGAGACCCAGTACTTC. Protein product: CASSLPFSGQETQYF. The chain uses TRBV7-9 and TRBJ2-5; no clear D gene. Trimming removed 2 bases at V and 1 base at J, with 11 bases between. The CDR3 extends over 15 amino acids. CDR1 and CDR2 (germline): SEHNR, FQNEAQ (reference sequence).

This chain connects TRBV5-1 to TRBJ1-2; a weak D match, TRBD1 (5 bases). The germline V gene has CDR1 SGHRS and CDR2 YFSETQ. This CDR3 has 13 amino acids. V shed 4 bases and J shed 7 bases, with 14 bases lying between them. The CDR3 region has the DNA TGCGCCAGCAGCCCGGGACCCCCAGTTGGCTACACCTTC. It specifies CASSPGPPVGYTF.